Included here is one T cell receptor (beta chain) sequence, with context. This CDR3 region has 19 residues. Germline V lookup: CDR1 SGDLS, CDR2 YYNGEE. With 4 bases removed from V and 0 bases from J, the gap between germline ends came to 25 bases. Specified treatment: around 19 received Ad26.COV2.S at low or high dose, single or two shots; 5 received placebo; per-sample allocation not given. Repertoires come from day 63 after the first vaccine or placebo injection. These data come from a study of Ad26.COV2.S vaccination and SARS-CoV-2 variants. Libraries were prepared by immunoSEQ multiplex PCR; TCRdb keeps only in-frame clonotypes and omits some of them. The profile shows roughly 300,000 clones, approximately 86% of them singletons.

The sequence was collected from a person between 18 and 60 years old who received the Ad26.COV2.S COVID-19 vaccine or a placebo. The rearrangement links TRBV9 to TRBJ1-1; no definite D call. Sequenced material: peripheral blood, taken in a trial of Ad26.COV2.S vaccine versus placebo. CDR3 bases: TGTGCCAGCAGCCCGAGAGGGTTGGGCAGTGATCTCATGAACACTGAAGCTTTCTTT. It codes for CASSPRGLGSDLMNTEAFF.